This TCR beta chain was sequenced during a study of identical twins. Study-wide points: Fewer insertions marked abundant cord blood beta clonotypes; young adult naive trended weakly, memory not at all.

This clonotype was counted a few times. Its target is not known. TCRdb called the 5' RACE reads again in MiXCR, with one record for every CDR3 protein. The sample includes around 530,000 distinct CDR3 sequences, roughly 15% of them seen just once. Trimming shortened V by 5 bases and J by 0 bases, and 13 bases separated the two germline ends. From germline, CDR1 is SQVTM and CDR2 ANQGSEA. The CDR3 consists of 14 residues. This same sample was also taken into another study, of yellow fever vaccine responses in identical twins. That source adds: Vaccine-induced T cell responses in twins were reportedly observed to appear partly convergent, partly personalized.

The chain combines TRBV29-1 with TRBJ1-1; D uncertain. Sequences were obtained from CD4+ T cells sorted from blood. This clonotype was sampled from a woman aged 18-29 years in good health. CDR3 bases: TGCAGCGTTCGTCACAGTCGGATGAACACTGAAGCTTTCTTT. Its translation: CSVRHSRMNTEAFF.